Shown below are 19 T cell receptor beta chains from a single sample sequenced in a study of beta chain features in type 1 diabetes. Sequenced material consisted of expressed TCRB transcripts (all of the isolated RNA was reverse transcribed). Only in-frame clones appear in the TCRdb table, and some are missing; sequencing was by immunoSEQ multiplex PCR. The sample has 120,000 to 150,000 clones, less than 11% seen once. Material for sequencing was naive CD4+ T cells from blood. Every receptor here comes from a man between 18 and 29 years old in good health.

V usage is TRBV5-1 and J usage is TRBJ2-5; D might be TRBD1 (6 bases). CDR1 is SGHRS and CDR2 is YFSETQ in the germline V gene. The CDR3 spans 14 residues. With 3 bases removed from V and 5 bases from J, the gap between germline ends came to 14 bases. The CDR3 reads CASSWAPGAETQYF. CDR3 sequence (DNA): TGCGCCAGCAGCTGGGCTCCAGGGGCGGAGACCCAGTACTTC.

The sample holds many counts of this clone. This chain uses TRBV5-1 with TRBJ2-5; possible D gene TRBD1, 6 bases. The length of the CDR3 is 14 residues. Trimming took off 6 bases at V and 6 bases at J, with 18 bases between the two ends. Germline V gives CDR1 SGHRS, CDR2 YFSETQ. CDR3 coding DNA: TGCGCCAGCACTACAGGGCCCGGACTGAAGACCCAGTACTTC. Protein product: CASTTGPGLKTQYF.

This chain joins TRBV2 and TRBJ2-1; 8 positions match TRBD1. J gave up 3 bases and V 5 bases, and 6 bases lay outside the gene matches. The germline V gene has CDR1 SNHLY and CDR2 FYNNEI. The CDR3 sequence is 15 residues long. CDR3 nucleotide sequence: TGTGCCAGCAGTATCATACAGGGGGACTACAATGAGCAGTTCTTC. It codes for CASSIIQGDYNEQFF.

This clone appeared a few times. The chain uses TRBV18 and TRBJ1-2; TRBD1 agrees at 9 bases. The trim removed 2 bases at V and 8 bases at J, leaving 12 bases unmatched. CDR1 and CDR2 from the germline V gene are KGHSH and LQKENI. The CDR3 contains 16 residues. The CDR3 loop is CASSPNRQGQGGGYTF. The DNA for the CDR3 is TGTGCCAGCTCACCAAACCGGCAGGGACAGGGAGGCGGCTACACCTTC.

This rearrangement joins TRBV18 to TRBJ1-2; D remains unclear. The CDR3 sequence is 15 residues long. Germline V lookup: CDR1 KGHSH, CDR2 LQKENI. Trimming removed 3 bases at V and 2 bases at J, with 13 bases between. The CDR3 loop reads CASSPPRGLNYGYTF. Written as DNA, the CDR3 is TGTGCCAGCTCACCTCCGCGAGGGCTAAACTATGGCTACACCTTC.

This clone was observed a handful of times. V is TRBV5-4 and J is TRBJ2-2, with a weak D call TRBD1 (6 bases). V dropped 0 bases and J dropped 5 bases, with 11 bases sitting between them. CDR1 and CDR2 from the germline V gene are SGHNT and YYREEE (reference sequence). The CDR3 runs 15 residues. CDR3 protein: CASSLVGARTGELFF. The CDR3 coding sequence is TGTGCCAGCAGCTTGGTGGGGGCCCGAACCGGGGAGCTGTTTTTT.

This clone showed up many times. CDR3 in DNA: TGCAGCGTTGCCGGAGACGGCAATCAGCCCCAGCATTTT. This gives the protein CSVAGDGNQPQHF. The chain has TRBV29-1 and TRBJ1-5; no reliable D call. CDR3 length: 13 amino acids. Germline CDR1 SQVTM, CDR2 ANQGSEA. With 4 bases removed from V and 2 bases from J, the gap between germline ends came to 9 bases. Filled out from reference TRBV29-1 and TRBJ1-5, the complete variable domain reads SAVISQKPSRDICQRGTSLTIQCQVDSQVTMMFWYRQQPGQSLTLIATANQGSEATYESGFVIDKFPISRPNLTFSTLTVSNMSPEDSSIYLCSVAGDGNQPQHFGDGTRLSIL.

CDR3 sequence reads: CASIRNSGNYGYTF. In nucleotides, the CDR3 is TGTGCCAGCATTAGAAATTCCGGGAACTATGGCTACACCTTC. This chain connects TRBV6-6 to TRBJ1-2; unclear D gene. Germline V lookup: CDR1 MNHNY, CDR2 SVGAGI (reference sequence). V lost 7 bases and J lost 2, with 14 bases in between. This CDR3 has 14 residues.

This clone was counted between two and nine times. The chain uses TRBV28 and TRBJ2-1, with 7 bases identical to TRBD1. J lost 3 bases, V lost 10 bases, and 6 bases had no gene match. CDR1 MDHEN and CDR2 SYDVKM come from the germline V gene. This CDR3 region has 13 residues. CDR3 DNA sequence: TGTGCCACCGGACAGGTGAACTACAATGAGCAGTTCTTC. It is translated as CATGQVNYNEQFF.

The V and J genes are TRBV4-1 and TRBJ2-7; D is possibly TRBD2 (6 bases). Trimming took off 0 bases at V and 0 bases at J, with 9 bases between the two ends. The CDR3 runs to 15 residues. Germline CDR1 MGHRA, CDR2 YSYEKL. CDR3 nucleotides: TGCGCCAGCAGCCAAGATCGGAGGGACTCCTACGAGCAGTACTTC. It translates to CASSQDRRDSYEQYF.

The CDR3 reads CASSEREGGYGYTF. The CDR3 DNA is TGCGCCAGCAGCGAGCGAGAGGGTGGATATGGCTACACCTTC. The V gene is TRBV4-3, the J gene TRBJ1-2; D is uncertain. There are 14 residues in the CDR3. Germline loops: CDR1 LGHNA, CDR2 YSLEER. V was trimmed by 5 bases and J by 5 bases, leaving 15 bases between them.

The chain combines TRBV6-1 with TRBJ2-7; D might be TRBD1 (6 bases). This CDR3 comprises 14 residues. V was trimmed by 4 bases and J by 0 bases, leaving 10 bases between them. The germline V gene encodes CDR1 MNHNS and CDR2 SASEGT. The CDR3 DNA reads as TGTGCCAGCAGTGTCCGGGACAACTCCTACGAGCAGTACTTC. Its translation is CASSVRDNSYEQYF.

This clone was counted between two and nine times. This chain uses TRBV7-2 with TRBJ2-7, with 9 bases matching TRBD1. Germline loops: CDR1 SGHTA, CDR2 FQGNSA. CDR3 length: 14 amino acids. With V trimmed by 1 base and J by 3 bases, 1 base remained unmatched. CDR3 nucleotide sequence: TGTGCCAGCAGCTTAGACAGGGGGCACTACGAGCAGTACTTC. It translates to CASSLDRGHYEQYF.

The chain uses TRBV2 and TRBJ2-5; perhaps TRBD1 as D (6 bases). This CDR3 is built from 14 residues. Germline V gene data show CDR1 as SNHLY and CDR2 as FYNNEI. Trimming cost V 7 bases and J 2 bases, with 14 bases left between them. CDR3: CASISQGLQETQYF. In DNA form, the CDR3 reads TGTGCCAGCATCTCACAGGGCCTACAAGAGACCCAGTACTTC.

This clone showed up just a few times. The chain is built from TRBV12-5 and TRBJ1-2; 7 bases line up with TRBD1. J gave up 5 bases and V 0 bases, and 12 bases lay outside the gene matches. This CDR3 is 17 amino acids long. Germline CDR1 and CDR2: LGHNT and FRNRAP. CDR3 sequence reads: CASGLVPLWDRLYGYTF. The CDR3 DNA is TGTGCTAGTGGTTTGGTACCCCTTTGGGACAGATTGTATGGCTACACCTTC. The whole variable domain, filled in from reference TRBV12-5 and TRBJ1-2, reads DARVTQTPRHKVTEMGQEVTMRCQPILGHNTVFWYRQTMMQGLELLAYFRNRAPLDDSGMPKDRFSAEMPDATLATLKIQPSEPRDSAVYFCASGLVPLWDRLYGYTFGSGTRLTVV.

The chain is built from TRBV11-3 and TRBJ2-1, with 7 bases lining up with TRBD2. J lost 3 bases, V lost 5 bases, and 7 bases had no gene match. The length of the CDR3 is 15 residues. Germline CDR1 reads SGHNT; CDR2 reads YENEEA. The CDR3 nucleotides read TGTGCCAGCAGCCCCACGGGACTACTCTACAATGAGCAGTTCTTC. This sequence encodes CASSPTGLLYNEQFF.

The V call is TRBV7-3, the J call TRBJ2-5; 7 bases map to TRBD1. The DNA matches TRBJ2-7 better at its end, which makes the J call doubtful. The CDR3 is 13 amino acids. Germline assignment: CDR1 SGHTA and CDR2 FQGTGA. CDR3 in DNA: TGTGCCAGCAGCCCGTACAGGGGCTACGAGCAGTACTTC. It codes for CASSPYRGYEQYF.

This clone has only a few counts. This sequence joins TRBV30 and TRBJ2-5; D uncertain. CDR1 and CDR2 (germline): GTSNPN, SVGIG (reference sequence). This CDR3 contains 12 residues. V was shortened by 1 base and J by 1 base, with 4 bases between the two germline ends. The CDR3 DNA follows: TGTGCCTGGAGTGGCAGCCAAGAGACCCAGTACTTC. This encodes CAWSGSQETQYF. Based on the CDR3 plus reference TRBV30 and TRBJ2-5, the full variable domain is SQTIHQWPATLVQPVGSPLSLECTVEGTSNPNLYWYRQAAGRGLQLLFYSVGIGQISSEVPQNLSASRPQDRQFILSSKKLLLSDSGFYLCAWSGSQETQYFGPGTRLLVL.

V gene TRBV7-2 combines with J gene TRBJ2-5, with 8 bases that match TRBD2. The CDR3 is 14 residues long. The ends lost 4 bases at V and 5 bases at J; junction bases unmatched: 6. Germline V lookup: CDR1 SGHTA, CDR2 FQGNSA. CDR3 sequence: CASSSQSSGETQYF. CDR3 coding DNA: TGTGCCAGCAGCTCCCAATCTAGCGGGGAGACCCAGTACTTC.